Listed here are 22 T cell receptor beta chains from one sample, sequenced in a study of response to subunit inactivated influenza vaccine. TCRdb itself ran the RT-PCR reads through MiXCR, one entry per CDR3 protein. The sample has approximately 500,000 distinct CDR3 sequences, 14% seen once. Source: PBMCs from blood, taken about 11 days after vaccination. The receptor set was obtained from a man aged 50 to 60 who received an inactivated influenza vaccine.

V and J are TRBV4-3 and TRBJ2-3; 7 positions match TRBD2. CDR3 length: 16 residues. The V gene's germline CDR1 is LGHNA and CDR2 YSLEER. Trimming cost V 4 bases and J 4 bases; bases outside gene matches: 11. The CDR3 coding sequence is TGCGCCAGCAGCCCAGTGGTGGCGGGAGTCTCAGATACGCAGTATTTT. Its translation: CASSPVVAGVSDTQYF.

This clonotype showed up just a few times. The CDR3 nucleotides read TGTGCCAGTAGTATGTCGCGTGGTGAGCAGTTCTTC. Translated: CASSMSRGEQFF. The chain combines TRBV19 with TRBJ2-1; D is ambiguous. Germline lookup yields CDR1 LNHDA and CDR2 SQIVND (reference sequence). The CDR3 spans 12 residues. Trimming cost V 3 bases and J 9 bases, with 9 bases left between them.

This clonotype was detected a few times. The genes are TRBV10-2 and TRBJ1-1, with D perhaps TRBD1 (5 bases). Trimming pared 0 bases from V and 7 bases from J, leaving 12 bases between. The V gene's germline CDR1 is WSHSY and CDR2 SAAADI. CDR3 length: 14 amino acids. CDR3: CASSESGHFHEAFF. CDR3 nucleotides: TGCGCCAGCAGTGAGTCGGGGCACTTTCATGAAGCTTTCTTT.

This clonotype was recorded a few times. This chain links TRBV15 with TRBJ2-2, with 9 bases aligning to TRBD1. J lost 6 bases, V lost 4 bases, and 9 bases had no gene match. There are 16 residues in the CDR3. Germline CDR1 reads LNHNV; CDR2 reads YYDKDF (reference sequence). DNA for the CDR3: TGTGCCACCAGCACCGGGACAGGGTCTGAGGCCGGGGAGCTGTTTTTT. Protein sequence: CATSTGTGSEAGELFF.

In this sample, this clonotype turned up a few times. The rearrangement uses TRBV20-1 and TRBJ1-1, with D possibly matching TRBD1 (6 bases). The germline CDR1 and CDR2 sequences are DFQATT and SNEGSKA (reference sequence). The V end was cut by 7 bases, the J end by 0 bases, with 15 bases between. The length of the CDR3 is 14 residues. The CDR3 sequence is CSVQRGQMNTEAFF. CDR3 DNA: TGCAGTGTTCAGAGAGGACAGATGAACACTGAAGCTTTCTTT.

The CDR3 DNA sequence: TGTGCCAGCAGTGGGGGGAGCGGGCCGTACAATGAGCAGTTCTTC. Protein: CASSGGSGPYNEQFF. The chain has TRBV6-1 and TRBJ2-1; D perhaps matches TRBD2 (6 bases). The ends were cut back, 4 bases at V and 4 bases at J, with 14 bases in the middle. The CDR3 totals 15 residues. Germline V CDR1 and CDR2: MNHNS, SASEGT.

This chain connects TRBV29-1 to TRBJ2-7, with 7 bases identical to TRBD1. V shed 6 bases, J shed 2 bases, and the junction held 7 bases outside the gene matches. CDR1 is SQVTM, CDR2 ANQGSEA, per germline. CDR3 length: 13 residues. The CDR3 sequence is CSVTAQGAYEQYF. The CDR3 DNA sequence: TGCAGCGTCACGGCCCAGGGGGCCTACGAGCAGTACTTC.

This clonotype was recorded many times. The chain uses TRBV27 and TRBJ2-2; a weak D match, TRBD1 (5 bases). CDR1 and CDR2 from the germline V gene are MNHEY and SMNVEV (reference sequence). The CDR3 runs 13 residues. V dropped 10 bases and J dropped 1 base, with 10 bases sitting between them. The CDR3 DNA sequence: TGTGCCACCAAGGGGATGAACACCGGGGAGCTGTTTTTT. Translating it yields CATKGMNTGELFF.

This clonotype was counted a few times. The rearrangement joins TRBV7-2 to TRBJ2-3; D is unresolved. Per the germline V gene, CDR1 is SGHTA and CDR2 is FQGNSA. CDR3 length: 16 amino acids. Between the trimmed V and J ends, which lost 0 bases and 0 bases, there was a span of 10 bases. DNA for the CDR3: TGTGCCAGCAGCTTAGCGCACACGGTGAGCACAGATACGCAGTATTTT. It encodes CASSLAHTVSTDTQYF.

The chain recombines TRBV3-1 with TRBJ2-5; TRBD1 might be the D (5 bases). Trimming shortened V by 0 bases and J by 6 bases, and 11 bases separated the two germline ends. Germline CDR1 LGHDT, CDR2 YNNKEL (reference sequence). The CDR3 consists of 14 residues. The CDR3 spells CASSQDTGRQTQYF. The DNA for the CDR3 is TGTGCCAGCAGCCAAGATACAGGACGGCAGACCCAGTACTTC.

This clonotype was counted between two and nine times. This sequence joins TRBV3-1 and TRBJ2-5; no definite D call. Germline V CDR1 and CDR2: LGHDT, YNNKEL (reference sequence). V was cut by 1 base and J by 5 bases, with 11 bases left in between. CDR3 size: 14 residues. CDR3 bases: TGTGCCAGCAGCCAAGCATCCGTGTGGGAGACCCAGTACTTC. Its protein product is CASSQASVWETQYF.

This clonotype was detected only a few times. V is TRBV6-2 or TRBV6-3 and J is TRBJ1-1; weak D call: TRBD1 (6 bases). Germline CDR1 and CDR2: MNHEY and SVGEGT. CDR3 size: 16 residues. Between the trimmed V and J ends, which lost 4 bases and 0 bases, there was a span of 15 bases. The CDR3 region is CASSWDTGSMNTEAFF. The CDR3 coding sequence is TGTGCCAGCAGTTGGGACACCGGGTCCATGAACACTGAAGCTTTCTTT.

In this sample, this clonotype turned up a few times. This chain links TRBV4-2 with TRBJ2-2; TRBD1 might be the D (5 bases). Trimming shortened V by 1 base and J by 1 base, and 7 bases separated the two germline ends. CDR3 length: 15 residues. Germline CDR1 and CDR2: LGHNA and YNFKEQ. The CDR3 nucleotides read TGTGCCAGCAGCCAAGGCGGACAGAACACCGGGGAGCTGTTTTTT. It encodes CASSQGGQNTGELFF.

This clonotype was observed a handful of times. The chain combines TRBV5-1 with TRBJ1-1; 9 positions match TRBD1. Unmatched junction bases numbered 6, after V lost 4 bases and J lost 5 bases. Germline CDR1 reads SGHRS; CDR2 reads YFSETQ. This CDR3 has 14 amino acids. CDR3 loop: CASSQGQGETEAFF. The CDR3 DNA is TGCGCCAGCAGCCAGGGACAGGGTGAGACTGAAGCTTTCTTT.

This sequence joins TRBV12-3 or TRBV12-4 and TRBJ2-1, with D perhaps TRBD2 (6 bases). The CDR3 consists of 13 residues. Trimming cost V 10 bases and J 6 bases, with 16 bases left between them. CDR3 sequence (DNA): TGTGCCACGGGGAGGCTTCTCCTCAATGAGCAGTTCTTC. Its translation: CATGRLLLNEQFF.

J is TRBJ2-2 and V is TRBV4-1, with D possibly called TRBD1 or TRBD2 (6 bases each). V was cut by 5 bases and J by 4 bases, with 17 bases left in between. The CDR3 loop spans 16 amino acids. Germline CDR1 is MGHRA and CDR2 is YSYEKL. DNA of the CDR3: TGCGCCAGCAGCAAGGGGGGTCTAGCGATCACCGGGGAGCTGTTTTTT. Residues: CASSKGGLAITGELFF.

This clonotype was seen ten or more times. V usage is TRBV20-1 and J usage is TRBJ2-1, with 14 positions matching TRBD2. V trimming: 3 bases; J trimming: 8 bases; junction bases outside the gene matches: 6. Germline V lookup: CDR1 DFQATT, CDR2 SNEGSKA (reference sequence). The length of the CDR3 is 15 residues. As DNA, the CDR3 is TGCAGTGCTAGGGGGACTAGCGGGAGTGTTGATGAGCAGTTCTTC. Amino acids: CSARGTSGSVDEQFF.

This clonotype was counted only a few times. The CDR3 coding sequence is TGTGCCAGCAGCAGATACCCCGGGACTAGCGGTTACACAGATACGCAGTATTTT. Its protein product is CASSRYPGTSGYTDTQYF. The chain combines TRBV11-1 with TRBJ2-3, with 11 bases lining up with TRBD2. Germline V gene lookup returns CDR1 SGHAT and CDR2 FQDESV (reference sequence). V shed 5 bases, J shed 2 bases, and the junction held 12 bases outside the gene matches. The CDR3 is made up of 18 amino acids.

This chain uses TRBV5-4 with TRBJ2-1, with D perhaps matching TRBD1 (6 bases). The CDR3 loop spans 15 amino acids. Germline V gene lookup returns CDR1 SGHNT and CDR2 YYREEE (reference sequence). Deletions cut 2 bases from V and 8 bases from J, with 17 bases between. The CDR3 DNA sequence: TGTGCCAGCAGCTTAAAGAGACAGGCGGCCGATGAGCAGTTCTTC. It yields the protein CASSLKRQAADEQFF.

The sample holds a few counts of this clonotype. V is TRBV6-2 or TRBV6-3 and J is TRBJ2-7; the D is unclear. Per the germline V gene, CDR1 is MNHEY and CDR2 is SVGEGT. The CDR3 has 14 amino acids. V was pared by 2 bases and J by 9 bases, with 17 bases between. The CDR3 sequence: CASSYRARNLVQYF. Here the CDR3 DNA reads TGTGCCAGCAGTTACCGGGCTAGAAATCTCGTGCAGTACTTC.

This clonotype was found a few times. J is TRBJ2-1 and V is TRBV7-2, with D possibly TRBD1 on 6 matching bases. In germline, CDR1 is SGHTA, CDR2 FQGNSA. Between the trimmed V and J ends, which lost 4 bases and 2 bases, there was a span of 12 bases. The CDR3 totals 15 residues. CDR3 residues: CASSYQDSTYNEQFF. The CDR3 DNA reads TGTGCCAGCAGCTACCAGGACAGCACCTACAATGAGCAGTTCTTC.

This clonotype was observed a handful of times. The genes are TRBV5-1 and TRBJ1-6; D may be TRBD1 (5 bases). Germline V gives CDR1 SGHRS, CDR2 YFSETQ. V was pared by 4 bases and J by 6 bases, with 14 bases between. The CDR3 loop spans 15 amino acids. CDR3 sequence reads: CASSVDSPRNSPLHF. The DNA of the CDR3 is TGCGCCAGCAGCGTCGACAGTCCGCGTAATTCACCCCTCCACTTT. The full variable domain, its missing parts supplied by reference TRBV5-1 and TRBJ1-6, is KAGVTQTPRYLIKTRGQQVTLSCSPISGHRSVSWYQQTPGQGLQFLFEYFSETQRNKGNFPGRFSGRQFSNSRSEMNVSTLELGDSALYLCASSVDSPRNSPLHFGNGTRLTVT.